This is a list of T cell receptor beta chains from one sample in a study of T cells in Graves' hyperthyroidism and ophthalmopathy. A single record per CDR3 protein comes from TCRdb applying MiXCR to the multiplex PCR reads. The sample holds hundreds of thousands of distinct CDR3 sequences, about 16% seen once. Sequenced: blood. The receptors come from a woman between 40 and 50 years old with Graves' ophthalmopathy. Both conserved end residues are part of each CDR3. The D gene is left open where the match is weak. Rows give clone size only sometimes, using once, few, many, or a class for an expanded clone.

V	size	J	D	CDR3	DNA
TRBV2	many	TRBJ1-2	NA	CASSEVAWVGYTF	TGTGCCAGCAGTGAAGTGGCTTGGGTGGGCTACACCTTC
TRBV28	NA	TRBJ2-4	NA	CASSWRETKNIQYF	TGTGCCAGCAGTTGGAGGGAGACCAAAAACATTCAGTACTTC
TRBV2	many	TRBJ2-7	NA	CASTNDKSYEQYF	TGTGCCAGCACCAACGACAAAAGCTACGAGCAGTACTTC
TRBV28	many	TRBJ2-7	NA	CASIPHRAGEQYF	TGTGCCAGCATTCCACACCGTGCTGGCGAGCAGTACTTC
TRBV20-1	many	TRBJ2-7	NA	CSANRDYKGYEQYF	TGCAGTGCTAACAGGGATTATAAAGGCTACGAGCAGTACTTC
TRBV12-3/TRBV12-4	NA	TRBJ1-2	NA	CASSPRGLWTGGYTF	TGTGCCAGCAGTCCCCGGGGCCTTTGGACGGGCGGCTACACCTTC
TRBV3-1	many	TRBJ2-7	TRBD1	CASSPFGQGDEQYF	TGTGCCAGCAGCCCATTTGGACAGGGCGACGAGCAGTACTTC
TRBV20-1	few	TRBJ1-3	NA	CSASRDSGNTIYF	TGCAGTGCTAGCCGGGACTCTGGAAACACCATATATTTT
TRBV15	many	TRBJ1-5	NA	CATSRDRGAGQPQHF	TGTGCCACCAGCAGAGATCGGGGAGCCGGTCAGCCCCAGCATTTT
TRBV27	few	TRBJ2-1	TRBD2	CASSHYGTSGYNEQFF	TGTGCCAGCAGTCATTACGGGACTAGCGGCTACAATGAGCAGTTCTTC
TRBV20-1	few	TRBJ2-5	NA	CSASPEETQYF	TGCAGTGCTAGTCCAGAAGAGACCCAGTACTTC
TRBV28	NA	TRBJ1-2	NA	CASSLPLPGTTGYTF	TGTGCCAGCAGCCTTCCCTTGCCCGGGACGACCGGCTACACCTTC
TRBV6-1	many	TRBJ1-1	NA	CASRATNTEAFF	TGTGCCAGCAGGGCCACGAACACTGAAGCTTTCTTT
TRBV20-1	many	TRBJ2-7	TRBD2	CSGGAGTFYEQYF	TGCAGTGGGGGAGCGGGAACCTTCTACGAGCAGTACTTC
TRBV5-1	NA	TRBJ2-6	TRBD1	CASSQTGQGFSGANVLTF	TGCGCCAGCAGCCAGACGGGACAGGGGTTCTCTGGGGCCAACGTCCTGACTTTC
TRBV19	NA	TRBJ1-5	NA	CASSFSLYQPQHF	TGTGCCAGTAGTTTCTCTCTCTATCAGCCCCAGCATTTT
TRBV30	NA	TRBJ2-5	TRBD1	CAWSGGGGETQYF	TGTGCCTGGAGTGGAGGGGGCGGCGAGACCCAGTACTTC
TRBV28	many	TRBJ2-7	TRBD1	CASSSKGASSYEQYF	TGTGCCAGCAGTTCTAAGGGGGCGAGCTCCTACGAGCAGTACTTC
TRBV12-3/TRBV12-4	NA	TRBJ2-2	NA	CASSFYLGGTGELFF	TGTGCCAGCAGTTTTTATCTAGGAGGCACCGGGGAGCTGTTTTTT
TRBV7-2	NA	TRBJ1-1	NA	CASSLSGFTEAFF	TGTGCCAGCAGCTTATCGGGGTTCACTGAAGCTTTCTTT
TRBV2	many	TRBJ2-1	NA	CASSGDLGEQFF	TGTGCCAGCAGTGGGGACTTGGGCGAGCAGTTCTTC
TRBV9	few	TRBJ2-7	NA	CASSVGNSLSYEQYF	TGTGCCAGCAGCGTAGGTAACTCCCTCTCCTACGAGCAGTACTTC
TRBV4-1	NA	TRBJ1-1	NA	CASSPRRDAWGAFF	TGCGCCAGCAGCCCACGTCGGGACGCCTGGGGAGCTTTCTTT
TRBV10-3	NA	TRBJ2-7	TRBD2	CATGLAGGPYEQYF	TGTGCCACGGGACTAGCGGGGGGACCCTACGAGCAGTACTTC
TRBV20-1	many	TRBJ2-3	NA	CSARDSGPGPGGWWQYF	TGCAGTGCTAGAGATTCAGGACCGGGACCCGGGGGATGGTGGCAGTATTTT
TRBV12-3/TRBV12-4	many	TRBJ1-5	NA	CASTRAVGNQPQHF	TGTGCCAGCACCAGGGCCGTGGGCAATCAGCCCCAGCATTTT
TRBV20-1	few	TRBJ2-1	NA	CSASHHNEQFF	TGCAGTGCTAGCCACCACAATGAGCAGTTCTTC
TRBV6-1	NA	TRBJ1-2	TRBD1	CASSVDRDGSYTF	TGTGCCAGCAGTGTCGACAGGGACGGAAGCTACACCTTC
TRBV9	many	TRBJ2-1	TRBD2	CASSVDSSGTYNEQFF	TGTGCCAGCAGCGTAGATAGTAGCGGGACCTACAATGAGCAGTTCTTC
TRBV27	NA	TRBJ2-3	TRBD2	CASSLLGLAGGTQYF	TGTGCCAGCAGTTTATTGGGACTAGCGGGGGGCACGCAGTATTTT
TRBV28	NA	TRBJ1-1	NA	CASSAPRGGGTEAFF	TGTGCCAGCAGTGCCCCTAGGGGGGGCGGCACTGAAGCTTTCTTT
TRBV20-1	few	TRBJ2-3	TRBD2	CSAVLAGVGDTQYF	TGCAGTGCTGTACTAGCGGGAGTGGGAGATACGCAGTATTTT
TRBV5-1	NA	TRBJ2-5	TRBD1	CASRTGEETQYF	TGCGCCAGCAGAACAGGGGAAGAGACCCAGTACTTC
TRBV9	few	TRBJ2-3	NA	CASRPESTDTQYF	TGTGCCAGCAGACCGGAGTCCACAGATACGCAGTATTTT
TRBV2	NA	TRBJ1-2	NA	CASSEALRRTESNYGYTF	TGTGCCAGCAGTGAAGCGCTTCGACGGACAGAGTCTAACTATGGCTACACCTTC
TRBV20-1	few	TRBJ1-1	TRBD1	CSARMTGVRTEAFF	TGCAGTGCTAGGATGACAGGGGTTAGGACTGAAGCTTTCTTT
TRBV29-1	NA	TRBJ2-1	NA	CSVALDTAEQFF	TGCAGCGTCGCTCTAGACACCGCAGAGCAGTTCTTC
TRBV20-1	many	TRBJ2-7	NA	CSARDPEPEQYF	TGCAGTGCTAGAGACCCGGAGCCCGAGCAGTACTTC